This T cell receptor (beta chain) was profiled in a study of control samples from healthy donors and cancer patients. Libraries were prepared by immunoSEQ multiplex PCR; TCRdb keeps only in-frame clonotypes and omits some of them. The profile shows more than 65,000 clones, roughly 82% of them singletons. The CDR3 is 18 residues long. V was trimmed by 6 bases and J by 1 base, leaving 19 bases between them. Germline V lookup: CDR1 LNHDA, CDR2 SQIVND (reference sequence). The chain uses TRBV19 and TRBJ2-6; TRBD2 might be the D (5 bases). Source material: blood. The source of this sequence is a man aged 45 to 65 in good health. CDR3 loop: CASSGGSGGPSGANVLTF. For the CDR3, the DNA is TGTGCCAGTAGCGGCGGGTCAGGAGGTCCATCTGGGGCCAACGTCCTGACTTTC.